A selection of T cell receptor beta chains follows, all from one sample in a study of T cell responses to AZD1222 COVID-19 vaccine. Clones were sequenced by immunoSEQ multiplex PCR, and TCRdb holds only the in-frame ones, with some missing. The data contain around 94,000 clones, roughly 88% of them seen just once; the ten biggest clones take up roughly 15%. Sample: peripheral blood, taken on day 0 of AZD1222 vaccination. All receptors come from an adult in good health. The CDR3 runs from the conserved cysteine through the conserved F or W. The D gene is left open where the match is weak. Clone size is stated in some rows and not others, as once, few, many or a class when expanded.

>-|TRBD2|TRBV4-1|TRBJ2-6
CASSQEASGGAVGANVLTF
TGCGCCAGCAGCCAAGAGGCTAGCGGGGGGGCAGTAGGGGCCAACGTCCTGACTTTC
>-|-|TRBV5-1|TRBJ2-7
CASRIRDTSYEQYF
TGCGCCAGCAGGATCCGGGACACCTCCTACGAGCAGTACTTC
>-|TRBD1|TRBV29-1|TRBJ1-2
CSVGTGGNYGYTF
TGCAGCGTTGGAACAGGGGGGAACTATGGCTACACCTTC
>-|-|TRBV11-1|TRBJ2-2
CASSLDGELFF
TGTGCCAGCAGCTTAGACGGGGAGCTGTTTTTT
>-|TRBD1|TRBV7-9|TRBJ1-1
CASVSRGRDTEAFF
TGTGCCAGCGTCTCTAGGGGGCGCGACACTGAAGCTTTCTTT
>-|-|TRBV5-6|TRBJ1-1
CASSLGQANTEAFF
TGTGCCAGCAGCTTGGGGCAGGCAAACACTGAAGCTTTCTTT
>-|TRBD1|TRBV10-1|TRBJ2-2
CASSEGTGYAGELFF
TGCGCCAGCAGTGAAGGGACAGGGTACGCCGGGGAGCTGTTTTTT
>-|TRBD1|TRBV5-5|TRBJ1-6
CASSGQGGVNSPLHF
TGTGCCAGCAGCGGACAGGGGGGCGTTAATTCACCCCTCCACTTT
>once|-|TRBV28|TRBJ1-5
CASSLAQGTQPQHF
TGTGCCAGCAGTTTGGCACAGGGAACTCAGCCCCAGCATTTT
>-|TRBD2|TRBV5-1|TRBJ2-2
CASSLRIRAGATGELFF
TGCGCCAGCAGCTTGCGGATCAGGGCGGGAGCCACCGGGGAGCTGTTTTTT
>-|TRBD1|TRBV4-2|TRBJ1-2
CASSQYPPTGGNYGYTF
TGTGCCAGCAGCCAGTACCCCCCGACAGGGGGCAACTATGGCTACACCTTC
>-|TRBD1|TRBV5-4|TRBJ1-4
CASSLRTGGVATNEKLFF
TGTGCCAGCAGCCTACGGACAGGGGGGGTTGCAACTAATGAAAAACTGTTTTTT
>few|TRBD1|TRBV18|TRBJ1-4
CASSPAQGGANEKLFF
TGTGCCAGCTCACCAGCACAGGGGGGCGCTAATGAAAAACTGTTTTTT
>-|TRBD1|TRBV5-8|TRBJ2-7
CASSLMWAGQGAYEQYF
TGTGCCAGCAGCTTAATGTGGGCGGGACAGGGGGCTTACGAGCAGTACTTC
>once|TRBD1|TRBV9|TRBJ2-4
CASSEEGQTKNIQYF
TGTGCCAGCAGCGAAGAGGGACAGACCAAAAACATTCAGTACTTC
>-|-|TRBV11-2|TRBJ2-2
CASRGGGSGELFF
TGTGCCAGCAGAGGGGGAGGTTCCGGGGAGCTGTTTTTT
>-|-|TRBV5-1|TRBJ1-5
CASRPAGESGPQHF
TGCGCCAGCCGACCGGCAGGGGAGAGTGGGCCCCAGCATTTT
>-|TRBD1|TRBV9|TRBJ2-7
CASSVEAGTGDYEQYF
TGTGCCAGCAGCGTAGAAGCCGGGACAGGGGACTACGAGCAGTACTTC
>few|-|TRBV19|TRBJ2-7
CASSSQGNGYEQYF
TGTGCCAGTAGTTCACAGGGAAATGGGTACGAGCAGTACTTC
>-|-|TRBV10-3|TRBJ1-4
CAIRGDTNEKLFF
TGTGCCATCAGAGGGGATACTAATGAAAAACTGTTTTTT
>-|-|TRBV20-1|TRBJ2-7
CSASFLWENEQYF
TGCAGTGCTAGTTTTCTGTGGGAGAACGAGCAGTACTTC
>few|-|TRBV11-1|TRBJ1-1
CASSLRARNSKAFF
TGTGCCAGCAGCTTAAGGGCCAGGAATAGCAAAGCTTTCTTT
>-|TRBD1|TRBV30|TRBJ2-7
CAWKGQVSEQYF
TGTGCCTGGAAAGGACAGGTGAGCGAGCAGTACTTC
>-|-|TRBV11-2|TRBJ1-2
CASSPLLGGGYTF
TGTGCCAGCAGCCCACTCCTAGGCGGGGGCTACACCTTC
>-|-|TRBV24-1|TRBJ1-6
CATSTPGGGRLHSPLHF
TGTGCCACCAGTACGCCTGGGGGGGGGCGCTTACATTCACCCCTCCACTTT
>-|TRBD1|TRBV19|TRBJ1-4
CASKNDRAGNEKLFF
TGTGCCAGTAAAAACGACAGGGCCGGTAATGAAAAACTGTTTTTT